Listed below are T cell receptor beta chains from one sample, sequenced in a study of blood T cell repertoires in COVID-19. TCRdb keeps only in-frame clones here, not all; method: immunoSEQ multiplex PCR. The sample lists 200,000 to 250,000 clones; approximately 80% were seen once. Input material: PBMCs or T cells enriched from blood (not recorded which). The receptors originated from a young man with acute COVID-19. Both conserved end residues are part of each CDR3. The D gene is left open where the match is weak. Clone sizes are given selectively: once, few, many, or a class where the clone is expanded.

TRBJ2-1 | TRBV10-3 | 13 | few | TRBD2 | CAISPLADNEQFF | TGTGCCATCAGCCCGCTAGCGGACAATGAGCAGTTCTTC
TRBJ2-4 | TRBV19 | 17 | - | - | CASSMYSSDLAKNIQYF | TGTGCCAGTAGTATGTACTCCAGCGACTTAGCCAAAAACATTCAGTACTTC
TRBJ1-1 | TRBV3-1/TRBV3-2 | 15 | - | TRBD1 | CASSQGGQGWTEAFF | TGTGCCAGCAGCCAAGGTGGACAGGGATGGACTGAAGCTTTCTTT
TRBJ1-4 | TRBV5-5 | 16 | - | - | CASSLALGGSYEKLFF | TGTGCCAGCAGCTTGGCCCTAGGAGGAAGTTATGAAAAACTGTTTTTT
TRBJ1-2 | TRBV5-1 | 15 | - | TRBD1 | CASSADPGTAYGYTF | TGCGCCAGCAGCGCAGACCCCGGGACAGCCTATGGCTACACCTTC
TRBJ2-1 | TRBV27 | 15 | - | TRBD2 | CASSFQAGGLHEQFF | TGTGCCAGCAGTTTCCAAGCGGGGGGGTTGCATGAGCAGTTCTTC
TRBJ2-5 | TRBV6-5 | 15 | - | - | CASRRGQAHQETQYF | TGTGCCAGCAGGAGGGGACAAGCCCACCAAGAGACCCAGTACTTC
TRBJ2-5 | TRBV29-1 | 14 | few | TRBD2 | CSAGLAGGAGTQYF | TGCAGCGCCGGACTAGCGGGGGGGGCCGGGACCCAGTACTTC
TRBJ2-5 | TRBV30 | 14 | - | - | CAWSVRRGGETQYF | TGTGCCTGGAGTGTACGAAGGGGCGGAGAGACCCAGTACTTC
TRBJ1-3 | TRBV5-6 | 14 | - | - | CASSLRASGNTIYF | TGTGCCAGCAGCTTACGCGCCTCTGGAAACACCATATATTTT
TRBJ1-2 | TRBV28 | 16 | - | - | CASSRTIRGLVDGYTF | TGTGCCAGCAGCCGTACCATTAGGGGCCTGGTCGATGGCTACACCTTC
TRBJ2-1 | TRBV25-1 | 15 | - | TRBD1 | CASSDPGQWVNEQFF | TGTGCCAGCAGTGACCCGGGACAGTGGGTCAATGAGCAGTTCTTC
TRBJ1-5 | TRBV7-9 | 14 | - | TRBD1 | CASSSSTGDQPQHF | TGTGCCAGCAGCTCGTCTACAGGGGATCAGCCCCAGCATTTT
TRBJ1-2 | TRBV3-1/TRBV3-2 | 17 | - | - | CASSQTYGVLQNYGYTF | TGTGCCAGCAGCCAAACTTACGGGGTCCTGCAAAACTATGGCTACACCTTC
TRBJ2-7 | TRBV6-1 | 14 | - | - | CASSDRGSSYEQYF | TGTGCCAGCAGTGACAGGGGCAGCTCCTACGAGCAGTACTTC
TRBJ1-2 | TRBV14 | 17 | once | TRBD1 | CASSLETRTGGSKGYTF | TGTGCCAGCAGCCTCGAGACCCGGACAGGGGGTTCAAAGGGCTACACCTTC
TRBJ2-7 | TRBV2 | 14 | - | - | CASRVTEASYEQYF | TGTGCCAGCAGGGTGACGGAGGCTTCCTACGAGCAGTACTTC